Given below is one TCR beta chain in context. Sequenced by immunoSEQ multiplex PCR; TCRdb stores in-frame clones only, minus some. Of some 49,000 clones listed, approximately 82% are singletons. The data were taken from a study of blood T cell repertoires in COVID-19. Study information: T cells, B-cell-depleted T cells, or PBMCs provided the cDNA or gDNA that served as material.

CDR1 LGHDT and CDR2 YNNKEL come from the germline V gene (reference sequence). Deletions cut 4 bases from V and 3 bases from J, with 19 bases between. The CDR3 length is 18 residues. The V gene is TRBV3-1 (or the pseudogene TRBV3-2), the J gene TRBJ1-6; a possible D gene is TRBD1 (5 bases). The sequencing sample was made of peripheral blood. The TCR was taken from a human donor in a cohort sampled during active COVID-19. The CDR3: CASSRSSLQGFYNSPLHF. In DNA form, the CDR3 reads TGTGCCAGCAGCCGATCGTCCCTCCAGGGTTTCTATAATTCACCCCTCCACTTT.